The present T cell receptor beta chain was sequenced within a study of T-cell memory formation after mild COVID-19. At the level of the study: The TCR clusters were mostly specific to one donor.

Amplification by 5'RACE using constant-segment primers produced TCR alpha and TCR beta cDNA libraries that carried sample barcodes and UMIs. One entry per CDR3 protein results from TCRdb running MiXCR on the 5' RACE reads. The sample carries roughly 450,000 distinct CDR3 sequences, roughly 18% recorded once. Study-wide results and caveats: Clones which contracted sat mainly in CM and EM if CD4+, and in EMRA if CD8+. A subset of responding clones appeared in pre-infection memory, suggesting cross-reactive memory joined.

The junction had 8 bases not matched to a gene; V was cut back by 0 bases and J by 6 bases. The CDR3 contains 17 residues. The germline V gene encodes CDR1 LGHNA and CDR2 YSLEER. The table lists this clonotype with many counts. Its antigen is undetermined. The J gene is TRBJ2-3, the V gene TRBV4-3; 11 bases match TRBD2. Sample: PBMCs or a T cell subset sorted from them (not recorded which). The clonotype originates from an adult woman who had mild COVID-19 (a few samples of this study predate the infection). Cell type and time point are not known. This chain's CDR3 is CASSQDLLTSGMDTQYF. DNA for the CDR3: TGCGCCAGCAGCCAAGATTTATTGACTAGCGGGATGGATACGCAGTATTTT.